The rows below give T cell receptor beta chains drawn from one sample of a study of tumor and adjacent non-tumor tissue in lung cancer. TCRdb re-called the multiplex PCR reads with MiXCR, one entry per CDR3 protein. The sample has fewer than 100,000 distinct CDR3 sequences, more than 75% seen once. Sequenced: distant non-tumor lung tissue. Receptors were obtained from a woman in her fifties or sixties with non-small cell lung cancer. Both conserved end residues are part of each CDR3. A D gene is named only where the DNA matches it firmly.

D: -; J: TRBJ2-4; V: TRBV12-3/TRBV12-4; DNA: TGTGCCAGCAATTTTGGGGGAAAAAACATTCAGTACTTC; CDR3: CASNFGGKNIQYF
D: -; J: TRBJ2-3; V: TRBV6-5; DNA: TGTCCCAGCAATTACTGCACACGGGACTCCCCCCGAACCACAGATACGCAGTATTTT; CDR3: CPSNYCTRDSPRTTDTQYF
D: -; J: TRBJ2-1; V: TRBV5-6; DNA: TGTGCCAGCAGCCCGTCCAGGGCTTGGGGCAATGAGGAGTTCTTC; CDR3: CASSPSRAWGNEEFF
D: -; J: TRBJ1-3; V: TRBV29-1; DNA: TGCAGTGACCGGGATAATCCGACAAACACCATATATTTT; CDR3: CSDRDNPTNTIYF
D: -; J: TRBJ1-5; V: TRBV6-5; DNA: TGTGCCAGCAGTTACTCGAACGGAGGCGATCGGCCCCAGCATTTT; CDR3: CASSYSNGGDRPQHF
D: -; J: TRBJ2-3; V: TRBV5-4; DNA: TGTGCCAGCAGCCCTATCGATCGGGAGCCGGGAGATACGCAGTGTTTT; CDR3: CASSPIDREPGDTQCF
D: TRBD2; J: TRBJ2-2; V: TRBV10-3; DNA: TGTGCCATCAGTGGTCCTAGCGGGGGGAACACCGGGGAACCGTTTTTT; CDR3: CAISGPSGGNTGEPFF
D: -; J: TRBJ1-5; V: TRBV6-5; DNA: TGTGCCAGCAGTTACTTGGGTATTAGCAATCAGCCCCAGCGTTTT; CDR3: CASSYLGISNQPQRF
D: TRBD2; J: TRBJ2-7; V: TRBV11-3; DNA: TGTGCCAGCAGCTTAGATGGGACTAGCGGATTTTGCGAGCTGTATTTC; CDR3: CASSLDGTSGFCELYF
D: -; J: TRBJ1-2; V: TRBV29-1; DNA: TGCAGCGTTGTTCATAGGGAAACAGAAGGCTACACCTTC; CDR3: CSVVHRETEGYTF